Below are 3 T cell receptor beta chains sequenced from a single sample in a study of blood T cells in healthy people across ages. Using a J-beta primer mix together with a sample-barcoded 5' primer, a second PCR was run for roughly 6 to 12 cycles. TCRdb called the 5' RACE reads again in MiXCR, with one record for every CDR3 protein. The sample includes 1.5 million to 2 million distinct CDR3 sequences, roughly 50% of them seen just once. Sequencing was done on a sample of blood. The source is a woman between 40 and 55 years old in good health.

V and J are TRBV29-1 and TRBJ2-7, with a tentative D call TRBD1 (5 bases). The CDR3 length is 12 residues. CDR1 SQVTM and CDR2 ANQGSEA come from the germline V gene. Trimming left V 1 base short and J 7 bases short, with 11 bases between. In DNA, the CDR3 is TGCAGCGTTGAAGTTGCCAGGGCGGAGCAGTACTTC. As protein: CSVEVARAEQYF.

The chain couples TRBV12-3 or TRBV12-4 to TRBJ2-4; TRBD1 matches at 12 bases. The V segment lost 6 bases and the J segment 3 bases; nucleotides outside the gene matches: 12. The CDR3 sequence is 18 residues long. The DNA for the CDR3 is TGTGCCAGCAGCGACGGGACAGGGGGCCTCGTGAGCAAAAACATTCAGTACTTC. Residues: CASSDGTGGLVSKNIQYF.

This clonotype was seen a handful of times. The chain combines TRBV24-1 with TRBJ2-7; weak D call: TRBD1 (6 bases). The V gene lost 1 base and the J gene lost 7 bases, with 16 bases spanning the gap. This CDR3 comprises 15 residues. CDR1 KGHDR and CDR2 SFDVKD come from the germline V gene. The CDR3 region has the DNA TGTGCCACCAGTGATTTAGGCAGGGGACGCAATGAGCAGTACTTC. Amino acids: CATSDLGRGRNEQYF.